The 8 T cell receptor beta chains listed next were all sequenced from one sample in a study of liver allograft versus peripheral blood T cells. Study context: Recipients' peripheral blood served as the comparator for T cell receptor repertoires in transplanted livers.

TCRdb passed the reads through MiXCR, listing each CDR3 protein once. In the table there are approximately 13,000 distinct CDR3 sequences, 25% to 35% of which are singletons. These receptors all stem from a human patient who had a liver transplant. Some T cells may be transferred from the graft donor.

This clonotype was recorded at least ten times. This chain joins TRBV6-1 and TRBJ1-4, with D tentatively TRBD1 (6 bases). The CDR3 sequence is 14 residues long. The germline V gene encodes CDR1 MNHNS and CDR2 SASEGT. Trimming took 11 bases from V and 5 from J, leaving 18 bases between them. CDR3 in DNA: TGTGCCTCTAGGGCAGGGGACCAAAATGAAAAACTGTTTTTT. Protein product: CASRAGDQNEKLFF.

The V and J genes are TRBV6-1 and TRBJ2-2; 7 nucleotides agree with TRBD1. There are 17 residues in the CDR3. Trimming took 1 base from V and 0 from J; bases not matched to a gene: 5. Germline V gene lookup returns CDR1 MNHNS and CDR2 SASEGT. As DNA, the CDR3 is TGTGCCAGCAGTGAAGAAGGGGGCTGGTCGAACACCGGGGAGCTGTTTTTT. Its protein is CASSEEGGWSNTGELFF.

This clonotype is medium-sized (0.01 to 0.1%) in the sample. The V call is TRBV6-5, the J call TRBJ1-1; D ambiguous. V was trimmed by 0 bases and J by 4 bases, leaving 12 bases between them. The CDR3 has 15 residues. CDR1 MNHEY and CDR2 SVGAGI come from the germline V gene. The CDR3 spells CASSYSMPSGTEAFF. CDR3 DNA: TGTGCCAGCAGTTACTCGATGCCCTCGGGCACTGAAGCTTTCTTT.

The chain employs TRBV6-1 and TRBJ1-4; perhaps TRBD1 as D (6 bases). V lost 5 bases to trimming and J lost 0 bases, with 19 bases between them. The CDR3 length is 18 residues. From germline, CDR1 is MNHNS and CDR2 SASEGT. For the CDR3, the DNA is TGTGCCAGCAGTCGCGGACAGCCTAGCGCAACAACTAATGAAAAACTGTTTTTT. Translation gives CASSRGQPSATTNEKLFF.

V and J are TRBV30 and TRBJ2-1, with D possibly matching TRBD1 (6 bases). CDR1 is GTSNPN and CDR2 is SVGIG in the germline V gene (reference sequence). This CDR3 is 14 amino acids long. V lost 5 bases and J lost 6, with 17 bases in between. The CDR3 spells CAWRPQGLFNEQFF. The CDR3 coding sequence is TGTGCCTGGCGCCCCCAGGGGCTCTTCAATGAGCAGTTCTTC.

This clonotype was counted once. This sequence joins TRBV5-6 and TRBJ2-7; possibly TRBD2 for D (6 bases). The V gene's germline CDR1 is SGHDT and CDR2 YYEEEE. This CDR3 is 15 amino acids long. With 0 bases removed from V and 2 bases from J, the gap between germline ends came to 12 bases. CDR3 protein: CASSLALGGTYEQYF. DNA for the CDR3: TGTGCCAGCAGCTTGGCCTTAGGCGGGACCTACGAGCAGTACTTC.

V gene TRBV7-9 combines with J gene TRBJ2-5; D is undetermined. V was pared by 5 bases and J by 5 bases, with 12 bases between. Per the germline V gene, CDR1 is SEHNR and CDR2 is FQNEAQ (reference sequence). The CDR3 is made up of 13 amino acids. The CDR3 is CASSPSDGETQYF. CDR3 in DNA: TGTGCCAGCAGCCCCTCCGACGGTGAGACCCAGTACTTC.

This clonotype is medium-sized. V and J are TRBV19 and TRBJ2-3, with D perhaps TRBD1 or TRBD2 (5 bases each). The V and J ends lost 4 bases and 4 bases respectively, with 12 bases between them. In germline, CDR1 is LNHDA, CDR2 SQIVND (reference sequence). This CDR3 has 14 residues. The CDR3 reads CASSTSGAPDTQYF. The CDR3 nucleotides read TGTGCCAGTAGTACTTCCGGGGCCCCAGATACGCAGTATTTT.